This record looks at one T cell receptor beta chain sequence and its context. Its antigen remains unidentified. This entry is derived from a study of regulatory and conventional T cells in RAG deficiency. Overall study results and limits: Control T-cell subsets had markedly higher Shannon entropy and lower Simpson indices than RAG-deficient patients. Shorter CDR3s in all patient subsets; >75% Treg-Tconv overlap in Omenn. Omenn CD25-high CD127-low cells may be activated cells, not true Tregs.

Sequenced by immunoSEQ multiplex PCR; TCRdb stores in-frame clones only, minus some. The sample shows 30,000 to 35,000 clones, about 90% of them seen only once. V was pared by 7 bases and J by 1 base, with 3 bases of the junction left unmatched. This CDR3 is 13 amino acids long. Germline V gives CDR1 MNHEY, CDR2 SVGAGI. The sample also formed part of further work on regulatory T cells. From that second work: Amplification used 52 TRBV primers and 13 TRBJ primers. Skewed V and J usage and few unique V-J pairs marked patient repertoires, most in Tregs.

The sequence was collected from a human donor in good health. Sample: CD8+ T cells sorted from blood. The rearrangement links TRBV6-5 to TRBJ1-1; 7 bases are a match to TRBD1. CDR3 sequence: CASTGTENTEAFF. In DNA, the CDR3 is TGTGCCAGCACCGGGACAGAGAACACTGAAGCTTTCTTT.